This TCR beta chain emerged from a study of vaccination effects on CD4 cells after COVID-19. ViraFEST expansion of antigen-specific CD4+ T cells with viral peptide pools preceded sequencing. At the end of more than 8 days of culture, CD4+ T cells were isolated. PCR-confirmed SARS-CoV-2 infection occurred in the person between March and December 2020. The negative control culture used an HIV-1 Nef peptide pool. Researchers swapped half the medium for IL-2 medium on both days 3 and 7. Concerning this clone itself: The target antigen is unknown.

Study results and limitations: The study found that post-vaccine spike-reactive clones in convalescents were mainly new vaccine-induced clones.

Libraries were prepared by immunoSEQ multiplex PCR; TCRdb keeps only in-frame clonotypes and omits some of them. This sample has 70,000 or so clones, with around 72% found just once. The sequence was obtained from a human donor who had a prior SARS-CoV-2 infection. The source material was CD4+ T cells from PBMCs cultured with HIV peptides, sampled before COVID-19 vaccination. Subset of the sample: HIV-1 Nef peptide pool negative control/reference culture.

CDR3 nucleotides: TGCAGCGCCAAAGACAGGGGGAGAGAGACCCAGTACTTC. Translating gives CSAKDRGRETQYF. This sequence joins TRBV29-1 and TRBJ2-5; 9 nucleotides agree with TRBD1. The CDR3 sequence is 13 residues long. Germline trimming cut 7 bases from V and 4 bases from J; bases unmatched to any gene: 7. In germline, CDR1 is SQVTM, CDR2 ANQGSEA.